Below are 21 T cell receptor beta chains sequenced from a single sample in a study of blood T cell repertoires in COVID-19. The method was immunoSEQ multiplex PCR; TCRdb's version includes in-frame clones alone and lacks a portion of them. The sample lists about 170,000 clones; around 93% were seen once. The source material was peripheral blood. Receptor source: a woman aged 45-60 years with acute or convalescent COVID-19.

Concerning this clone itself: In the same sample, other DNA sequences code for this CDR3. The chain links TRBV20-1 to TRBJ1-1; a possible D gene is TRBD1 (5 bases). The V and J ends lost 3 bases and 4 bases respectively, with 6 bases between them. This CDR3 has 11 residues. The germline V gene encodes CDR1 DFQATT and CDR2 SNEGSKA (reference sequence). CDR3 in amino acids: CSARGGTEAFF. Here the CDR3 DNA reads TGCAGTGCTAGGGGGGGCACTGAAGCTTTCTTT.

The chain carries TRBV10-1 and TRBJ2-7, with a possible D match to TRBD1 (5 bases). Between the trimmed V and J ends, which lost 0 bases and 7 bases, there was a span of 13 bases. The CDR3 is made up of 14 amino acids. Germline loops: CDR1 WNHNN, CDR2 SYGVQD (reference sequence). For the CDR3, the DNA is TGCGCCAGCAGTGAGTCTTGGGGCTGGGGTGAGCAGTACTTC. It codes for CASSESWGWGEQYF.

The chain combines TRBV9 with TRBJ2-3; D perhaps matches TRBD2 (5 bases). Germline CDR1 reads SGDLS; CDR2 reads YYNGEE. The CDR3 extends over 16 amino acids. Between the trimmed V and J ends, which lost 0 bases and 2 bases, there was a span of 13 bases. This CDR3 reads CASSVGAAYYTDTQYF. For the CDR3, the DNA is TGTGCCAGCAGCGTAGGAGCGGCCTACTACACAGATACGCAGTATTTT.

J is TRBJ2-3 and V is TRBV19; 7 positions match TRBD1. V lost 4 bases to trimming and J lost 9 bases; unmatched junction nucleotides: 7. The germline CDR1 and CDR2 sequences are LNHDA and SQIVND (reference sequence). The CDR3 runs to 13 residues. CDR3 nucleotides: TGTGCCAGTAGTAGGACAGGAGAGGGCACGCAGTATTTT. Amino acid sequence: CASSRTGEGTQYF.

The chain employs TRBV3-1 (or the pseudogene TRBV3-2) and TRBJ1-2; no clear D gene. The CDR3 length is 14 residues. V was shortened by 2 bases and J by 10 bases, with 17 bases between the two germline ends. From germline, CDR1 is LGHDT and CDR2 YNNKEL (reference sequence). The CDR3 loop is CASSQTKAIQHYTF. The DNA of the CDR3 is TGTGCCAGCAGCCAAACCAAGGCTATACAGCACTACACCTTC.

This CDR3 reads CASSSGQGLSGIQYF. The CDR3 coding sequence is TGTGCCAGCAGCTCAGGACAGGGTTTATCTGGCATTCAGTACTTC. The genes are TRBV5-8 and TRBJ2-4; 8 bases line up with TRBD1. V was clipped by 3 bases and J by 9 bases; unmatched bases: 11. Germline V lookup: CDR1 SGHTS, CDR2 YDEGEE. The CDR3 runs to 15 residues.

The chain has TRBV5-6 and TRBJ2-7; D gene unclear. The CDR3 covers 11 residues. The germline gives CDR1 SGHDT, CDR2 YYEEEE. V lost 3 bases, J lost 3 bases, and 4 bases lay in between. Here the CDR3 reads CASSSGYEQYF. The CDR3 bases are TGTGCCAGCAGCTCCGGCTACGAGCAGTACTTC. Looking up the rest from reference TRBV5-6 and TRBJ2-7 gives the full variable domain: DAGVTQSPTHLIKTRGQQVTLRCSPKSGHDTVSWYQQALGQGPQFIFQYYEEEERQRGNFPDRFSGHQFPNYSSELNVNALLLGDSALYLCASSSGYEQYFGPGTRLTVT.

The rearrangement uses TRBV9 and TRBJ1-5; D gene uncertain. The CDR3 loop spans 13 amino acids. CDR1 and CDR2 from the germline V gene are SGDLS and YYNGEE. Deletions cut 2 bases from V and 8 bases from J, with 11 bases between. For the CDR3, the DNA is TGTGCCAGCAGCGTCGGCCCCCGGGAGCCCCAGCATTTT. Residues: CASSVGPREPQHF.

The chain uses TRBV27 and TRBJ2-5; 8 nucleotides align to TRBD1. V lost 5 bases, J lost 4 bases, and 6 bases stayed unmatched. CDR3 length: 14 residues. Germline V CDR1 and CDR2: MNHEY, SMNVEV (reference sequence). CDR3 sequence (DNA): TGTGCCAGCAGTCCGGACAGGGAACGAGAGACCCAGTACTTC. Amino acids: CASSPDRERETQYF.

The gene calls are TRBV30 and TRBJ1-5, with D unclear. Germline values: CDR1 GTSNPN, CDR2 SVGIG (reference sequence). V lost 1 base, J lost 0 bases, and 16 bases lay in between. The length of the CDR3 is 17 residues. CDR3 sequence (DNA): TGTGCCTGGAGTGCAGAGAACAGAGTTTATAGCAATCAGCCCCAGCATTTT. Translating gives CAWSAENRVYSNQPQHF.

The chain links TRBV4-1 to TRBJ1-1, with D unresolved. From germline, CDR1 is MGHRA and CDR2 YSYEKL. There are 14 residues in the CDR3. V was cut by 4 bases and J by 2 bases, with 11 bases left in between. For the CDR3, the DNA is TGCGCCAGCAGCCCCGTCGCGATTAACACTGAAGCTTTCTTT. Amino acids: CASSPVAINTEAFF.

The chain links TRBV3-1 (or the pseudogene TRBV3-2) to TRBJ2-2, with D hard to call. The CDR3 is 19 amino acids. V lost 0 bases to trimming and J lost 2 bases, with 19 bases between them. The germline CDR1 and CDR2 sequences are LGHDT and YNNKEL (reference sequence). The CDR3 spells CASSQERLTLDFNTGELFF. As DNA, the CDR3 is TGTGCCAGCAGCCAAGAGAGACTCACGCTCGATTTCAACACCGGGGAGCTGTTTTTT.

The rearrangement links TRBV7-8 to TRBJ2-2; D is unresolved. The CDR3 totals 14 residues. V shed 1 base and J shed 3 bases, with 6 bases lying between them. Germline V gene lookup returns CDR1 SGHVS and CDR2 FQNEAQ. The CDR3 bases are TGTGCCAGCAGCTTAGAAATCTACACCGGGGAGCTGTTTTTT. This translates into CASSLEIYTGELFF.

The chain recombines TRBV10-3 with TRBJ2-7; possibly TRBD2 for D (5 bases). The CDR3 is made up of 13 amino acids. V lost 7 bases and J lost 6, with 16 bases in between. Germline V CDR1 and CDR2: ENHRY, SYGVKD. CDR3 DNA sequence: TGTGCCATCAATGGTGGGAGTACTGCCGAGCAGTACTTC. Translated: CAINGGSTAEQYF.

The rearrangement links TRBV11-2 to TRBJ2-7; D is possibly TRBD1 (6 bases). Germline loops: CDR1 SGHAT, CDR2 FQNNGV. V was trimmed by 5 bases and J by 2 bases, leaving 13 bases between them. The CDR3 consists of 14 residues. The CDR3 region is CASSPSTGTYEQYF. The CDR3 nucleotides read TGTGCCAGCAGCCCTTCAACAGGGACCTACGAGCAGTACTTC.

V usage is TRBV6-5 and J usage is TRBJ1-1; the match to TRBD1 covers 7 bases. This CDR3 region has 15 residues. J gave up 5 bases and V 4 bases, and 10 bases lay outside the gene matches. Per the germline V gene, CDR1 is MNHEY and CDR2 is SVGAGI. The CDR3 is CASSSLKGARTEAFF. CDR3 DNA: TGTGCCAGCAGTTCACTCAAGGGGGCCAGAACTGAAGCTTTCTTT.

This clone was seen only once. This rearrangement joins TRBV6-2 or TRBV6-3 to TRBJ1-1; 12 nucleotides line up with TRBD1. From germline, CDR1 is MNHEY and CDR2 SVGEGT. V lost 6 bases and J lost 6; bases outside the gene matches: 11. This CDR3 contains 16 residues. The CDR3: CASSSRGDRGPSEAFF. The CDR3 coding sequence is TGTGCCAGCAGCTCCCGCGGGGACAGGGGGCCCTCTGAAGCTTTCTTT.

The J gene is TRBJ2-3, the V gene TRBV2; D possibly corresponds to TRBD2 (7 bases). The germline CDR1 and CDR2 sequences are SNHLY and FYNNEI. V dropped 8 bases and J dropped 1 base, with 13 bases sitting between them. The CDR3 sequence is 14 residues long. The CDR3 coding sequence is TGTGCCAGCGCTCGGGGGGCTCGCACAGATACGCAGTATTTT. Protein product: CASARGARTDTQYF. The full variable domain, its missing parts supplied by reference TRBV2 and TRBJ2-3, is EPEVTQTPSHQVTQMGQEVILRCVPISNHLYFYWYRQILGQKVEFLVSFYNNEISEKSEIFDDQFSVERPDGSNFTLKIRSTKLEDSAMYFCASARGARTDTQYFGPGTRLTVL.

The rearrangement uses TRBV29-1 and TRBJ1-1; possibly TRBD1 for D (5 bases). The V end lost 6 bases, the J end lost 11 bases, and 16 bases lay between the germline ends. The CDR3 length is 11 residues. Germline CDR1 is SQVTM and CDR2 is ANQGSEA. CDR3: CSVPFPGEAFF. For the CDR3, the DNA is TGCAGCGTCCCCTTCCCGGGGGAGGCTTTCTTT.

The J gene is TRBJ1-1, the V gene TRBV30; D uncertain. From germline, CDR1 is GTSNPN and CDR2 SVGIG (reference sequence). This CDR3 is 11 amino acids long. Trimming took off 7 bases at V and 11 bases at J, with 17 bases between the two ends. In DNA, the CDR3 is TGTGCCTACGCCGAGAGTCAGAGGGCTTTCTTT. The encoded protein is CAYAESQRAFF.

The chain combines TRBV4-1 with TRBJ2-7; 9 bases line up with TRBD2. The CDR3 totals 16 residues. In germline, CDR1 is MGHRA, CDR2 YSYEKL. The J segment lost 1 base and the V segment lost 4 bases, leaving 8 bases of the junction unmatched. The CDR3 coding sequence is TGCGCCAGCAGCCCGGAACTAGCGGGCGGATCCTACGAGCAGTACTTC. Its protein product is CASSPELAGGSYEQYF.